This T cell receptor beta chain comes out of a study of response to subunit inactivated influenza vaccine. Study-wide results and limits: Few new T cells, the authors suggested, are recruited by each seasonal influenza vaccination.

The germline V and J ends were trimmed by 1 base and 0 bases, with 8 bases remaining between them. This CDR3 is built from 14 residues. From germline, CDR1 is SGHRS and CDR2 YFSETQ. TCRdb reprocessed the RT-PCR reads via MiXCR and lists one record per CDR3 protein. The sample includes roughly 700,000 distinct CDR3 sequences, more than 11% of them seen just once. This clonotype turned up a few times. Its antigen is currently unknown. Sequencing used PBMCs from blood, obtained 14 to 15 days before vaccination. The chain joins TRBV5-1 to TRBJ2-7; unclear D gene. The receptor was isolated from a man in his fifties who received an inactivated influenza vaccine. This CDR3 is CASSLTRNSYEQYF. CDR3 in DNA: TGCGCCAGCAGCTTGACCCGAAACTCCTACGAGCAGTACTTC.